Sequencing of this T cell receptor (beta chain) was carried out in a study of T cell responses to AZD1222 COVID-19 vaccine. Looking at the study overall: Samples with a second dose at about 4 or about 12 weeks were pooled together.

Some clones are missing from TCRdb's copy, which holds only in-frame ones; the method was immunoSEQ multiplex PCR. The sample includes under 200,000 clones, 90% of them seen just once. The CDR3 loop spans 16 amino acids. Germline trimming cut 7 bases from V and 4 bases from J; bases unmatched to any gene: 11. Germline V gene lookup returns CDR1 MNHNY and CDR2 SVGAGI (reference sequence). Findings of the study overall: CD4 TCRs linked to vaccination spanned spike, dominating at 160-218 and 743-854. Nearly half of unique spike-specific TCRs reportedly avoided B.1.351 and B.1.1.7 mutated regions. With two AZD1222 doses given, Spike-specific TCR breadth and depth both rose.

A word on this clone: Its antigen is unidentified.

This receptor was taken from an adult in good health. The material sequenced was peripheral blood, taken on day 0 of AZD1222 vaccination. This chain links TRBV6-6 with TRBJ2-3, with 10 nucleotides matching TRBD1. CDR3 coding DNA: TGTGCCAGCAACCGACCGGGACAGGGGAGGGCAGATACGCAGTATTTT. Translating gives CASNRPGQGRADTQYF.